This T cell receptor (beta chain) appears in the sequencing data of a study of blood T cell repertoires in COVID-19. Looking at the study overall: From T cells, B-cell-depleted T cells, or PBMCs came the material, which was cDNA or gDNA.

V lost 7 bases, J lost 7 bases, and 19 bases lay in between. Germline V gene sequence: CDR1 LGHDT, CDR2 YNNKEL (reference sequence). CDR3 length: 14 residues. The authors' processing: Nucleated cell counts were estimated from reference gene primer amplification. The assay was immunoSEQ multiplex PCR, and TCRdb's table has in-frame clones only and misses some. V and J calls and clone size come straight from that table; D and trimming were deduced from the DNA. This sample has around 150,000 clones, with around four fifths found just once. Participants' reported clinical history set cohort assignment. A COVID-19 case was met by exposed participants within 2 weeks before study entry.

The sequenced material came from PBMCs or T cells enriched from blood (not recorded which). The receptor comes from a man aged 65 to 79 who had been exposed to COVID-19. This chain links TRBV3-1 (or the pseudogene TRBV3-2) with TRBJ1-1; D unclear. The CDR3 coding sequence is TGTGCCAGCACCCCAGACCCCGGTAAAGTTGAAGCTTTCTTT. Its translation is CASTPDPGKVEAFF.